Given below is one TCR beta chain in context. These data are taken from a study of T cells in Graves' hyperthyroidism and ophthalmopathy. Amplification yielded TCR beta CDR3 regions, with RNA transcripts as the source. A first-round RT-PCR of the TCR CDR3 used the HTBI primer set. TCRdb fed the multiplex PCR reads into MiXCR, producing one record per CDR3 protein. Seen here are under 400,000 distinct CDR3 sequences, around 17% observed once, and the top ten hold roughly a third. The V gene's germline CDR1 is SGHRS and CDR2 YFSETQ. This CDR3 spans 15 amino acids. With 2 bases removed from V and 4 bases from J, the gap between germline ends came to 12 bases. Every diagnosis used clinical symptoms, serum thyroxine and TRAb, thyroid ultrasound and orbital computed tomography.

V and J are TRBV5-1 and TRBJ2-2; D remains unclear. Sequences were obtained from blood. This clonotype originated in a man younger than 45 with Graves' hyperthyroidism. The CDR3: CASSFPLRGTGELFF. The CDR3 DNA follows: TGCGCCAGCAGCTTTCCCCTTAGAGGCACCGGGGAGCTGTTTTTT. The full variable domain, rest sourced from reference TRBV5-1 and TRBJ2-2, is KAGVTQTPRYLIKTRGQQVTLSCSPISGHRSVSWYQQTPGQGLQFLFEYFSETQRNKGNFPGRFSGRQFSNSRSEMNVSTLELGDSALYLCASSFPLRGTGELFFGEGSRLTVL.